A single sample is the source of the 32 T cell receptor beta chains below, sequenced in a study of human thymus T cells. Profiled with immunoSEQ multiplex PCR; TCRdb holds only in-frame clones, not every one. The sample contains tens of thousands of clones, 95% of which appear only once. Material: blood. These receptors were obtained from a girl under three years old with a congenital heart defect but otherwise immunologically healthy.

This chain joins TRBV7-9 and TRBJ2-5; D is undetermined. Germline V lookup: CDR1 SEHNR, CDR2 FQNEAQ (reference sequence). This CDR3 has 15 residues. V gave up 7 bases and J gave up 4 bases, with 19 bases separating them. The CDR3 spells CASTDRATVGETQYF. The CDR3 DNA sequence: TGTGCCAGCACTGACCGGGCCACTGTAGGAGAGACCCAGTACTTC.

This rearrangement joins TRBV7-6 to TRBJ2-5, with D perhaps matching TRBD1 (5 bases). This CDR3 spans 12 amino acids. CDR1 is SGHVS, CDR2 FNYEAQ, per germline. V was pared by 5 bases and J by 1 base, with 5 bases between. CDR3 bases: TGTGCCAGCAGCACAGGCCAAGAGACCCAGTACTTC. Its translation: CASSTGQETQYF.

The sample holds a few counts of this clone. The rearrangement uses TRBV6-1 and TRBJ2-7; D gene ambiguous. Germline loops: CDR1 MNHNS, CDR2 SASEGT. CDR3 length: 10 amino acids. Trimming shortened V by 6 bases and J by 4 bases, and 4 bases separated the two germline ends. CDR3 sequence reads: CASSGYEQYF. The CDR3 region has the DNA TGTGCCAGCAGCGGGTACGAGCAGTACTTC.

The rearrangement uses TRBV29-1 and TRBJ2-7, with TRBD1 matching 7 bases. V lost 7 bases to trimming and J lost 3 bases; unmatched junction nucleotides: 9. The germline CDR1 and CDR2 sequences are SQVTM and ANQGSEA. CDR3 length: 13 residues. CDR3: CSAQDRAGYEQYF. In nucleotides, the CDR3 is TGCAGCGCTCAAGACAGGGCTGGCTACGAGCAGTACTTC.

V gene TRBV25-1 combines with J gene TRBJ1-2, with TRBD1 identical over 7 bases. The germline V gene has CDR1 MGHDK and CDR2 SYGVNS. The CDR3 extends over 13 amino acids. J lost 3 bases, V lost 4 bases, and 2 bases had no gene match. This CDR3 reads CASSGRGDYGYTF. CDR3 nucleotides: TGTGCCAGCAGTGGCAGGGGGGACTATGGCTACACCTTC.

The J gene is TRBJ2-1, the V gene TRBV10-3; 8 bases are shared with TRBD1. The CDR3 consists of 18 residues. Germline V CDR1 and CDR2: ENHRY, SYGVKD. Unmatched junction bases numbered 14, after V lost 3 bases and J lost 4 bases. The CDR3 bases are TGTGCCATCAGTGATTTTGACCGGGGGACAGGCTTATACAATGAGCAGTTCTTC. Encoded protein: CAISDFDRGTGLYNEQFF.

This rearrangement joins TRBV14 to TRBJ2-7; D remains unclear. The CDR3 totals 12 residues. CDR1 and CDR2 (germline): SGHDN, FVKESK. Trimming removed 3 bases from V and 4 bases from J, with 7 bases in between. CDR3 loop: CASSHNYYEQYF. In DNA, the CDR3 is TGTGCCAGCAGCCATAATTATTACGAGCAGTACTTC.

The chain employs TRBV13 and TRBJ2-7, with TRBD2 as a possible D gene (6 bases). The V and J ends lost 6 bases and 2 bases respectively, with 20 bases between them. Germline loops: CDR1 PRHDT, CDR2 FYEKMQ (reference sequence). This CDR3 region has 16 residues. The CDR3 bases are TGTGCCAGCAGTCCGGATAGGAGGACTACCGCCTACGAGCAGTACTTC. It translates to CASSPDRRTTAYEQYF.

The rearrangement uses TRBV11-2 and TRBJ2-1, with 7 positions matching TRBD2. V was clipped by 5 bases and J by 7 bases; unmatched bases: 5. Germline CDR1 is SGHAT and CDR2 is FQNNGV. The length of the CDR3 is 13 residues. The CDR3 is CASSPSGINEQFF. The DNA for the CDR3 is TGTGCCAGCAGCCCCAGCGGGATTAATGAGCAGTTCTTC.

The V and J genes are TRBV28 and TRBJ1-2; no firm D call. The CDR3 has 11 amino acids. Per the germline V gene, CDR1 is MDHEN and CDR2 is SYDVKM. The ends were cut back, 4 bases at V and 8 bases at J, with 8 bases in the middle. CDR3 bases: TGTGCCAGCAGTTATATGAAGGGCTACACCTTC. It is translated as CASSYMKGYTF.

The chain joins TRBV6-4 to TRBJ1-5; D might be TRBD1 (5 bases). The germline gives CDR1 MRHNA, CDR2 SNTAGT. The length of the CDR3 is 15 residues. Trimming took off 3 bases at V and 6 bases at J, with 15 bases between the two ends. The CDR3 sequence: CASSEEGRAGQPQHF. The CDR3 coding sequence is TGTGCCAGCAGTGAAGAGGGCAGGGCTGGTCAGCCCCAGCATTTT.

CDR3 in amino acids: CASSPRISGELFF. CDR3 nucleotides: TGTGCCAGCAGCCCTAGAATCTCGGGGGAGCTGTTTTTT. The chain joins TRBV11-2 to TRBJ2-2; D not certain. The germline V gene encodes CDR1 SGHAT and CDR2 FQNNGV. The CDR3 consists of 13 residues. Trimming cost V 5 bases and J 8 bases, with 12 bases left between them.

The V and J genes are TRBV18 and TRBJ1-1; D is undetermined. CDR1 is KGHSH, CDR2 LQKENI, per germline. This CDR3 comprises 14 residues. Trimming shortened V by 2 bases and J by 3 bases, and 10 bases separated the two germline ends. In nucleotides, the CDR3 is TGTGCCAGCTCACCATTCTCCGGGGACACTGAAGCTTTCTTT. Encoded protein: CASSPFSGDTEAFF.

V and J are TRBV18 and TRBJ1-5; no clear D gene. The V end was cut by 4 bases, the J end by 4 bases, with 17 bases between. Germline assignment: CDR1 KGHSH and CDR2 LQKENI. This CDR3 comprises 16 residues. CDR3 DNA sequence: TGTGCCAGCTCACTCTCGGCGGGTTTGGGAAATCAGCCCCAGCATTTT. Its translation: CASSLSAGLGNQPQHF.

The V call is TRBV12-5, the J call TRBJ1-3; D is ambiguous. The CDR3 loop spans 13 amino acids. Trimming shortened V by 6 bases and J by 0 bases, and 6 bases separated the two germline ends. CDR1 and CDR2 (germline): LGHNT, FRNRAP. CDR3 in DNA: TGTGCTAGTGGAGAGGGCTCTGGAAACACCATATATTTT. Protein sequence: CASGEGSGNTIYF.

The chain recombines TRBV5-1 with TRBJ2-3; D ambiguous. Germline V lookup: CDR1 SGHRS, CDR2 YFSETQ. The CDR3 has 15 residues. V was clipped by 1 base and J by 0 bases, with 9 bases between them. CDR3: CASSLWLVSTDTQYF. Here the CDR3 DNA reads TGCGCCAGCAGCTTGTGGCTAGTTAGCACAGATACGCAGTATTTT.

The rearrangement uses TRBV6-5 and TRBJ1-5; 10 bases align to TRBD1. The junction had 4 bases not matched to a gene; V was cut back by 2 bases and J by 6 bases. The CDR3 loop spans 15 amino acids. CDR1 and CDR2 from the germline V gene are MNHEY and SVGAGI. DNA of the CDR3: TGTGCCAGCAGTTACGGACAGGGGGTGAGTCAGCCCCAGCATTTT. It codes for CASSYGQGVSQPQHF.

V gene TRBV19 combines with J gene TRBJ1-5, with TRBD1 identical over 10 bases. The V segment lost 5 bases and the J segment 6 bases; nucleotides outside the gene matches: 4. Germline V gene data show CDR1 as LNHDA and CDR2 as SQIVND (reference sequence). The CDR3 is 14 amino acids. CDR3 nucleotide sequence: TGTGCCAGTAGTGCGCGACAGGGGGCTCAGCCCCAGCATTTT. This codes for CASSARQGAQPQHF.

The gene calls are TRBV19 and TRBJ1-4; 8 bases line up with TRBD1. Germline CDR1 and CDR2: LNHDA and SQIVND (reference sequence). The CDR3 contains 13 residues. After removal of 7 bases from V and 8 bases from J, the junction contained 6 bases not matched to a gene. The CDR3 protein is CASNDRGREKLFF. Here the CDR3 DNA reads TGTGCCAGTAACGACAGGGGAAGAGAAAAACTGTTTTTT.

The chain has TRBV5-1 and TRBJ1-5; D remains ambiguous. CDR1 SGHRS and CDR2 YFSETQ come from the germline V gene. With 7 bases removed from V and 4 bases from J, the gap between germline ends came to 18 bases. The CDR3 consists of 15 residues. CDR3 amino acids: CASAYGDKPNQPQHF. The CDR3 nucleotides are TGCGCCAGCGCTTATGGGGATAAACCGAATCAGCCCCAGCATTTT.

The CDR3 nucleotides are TGCGCCAGCAGAACCGGACTAGCGGGCCTCTCTGGGGCCAACGTCCTGACTTTC. It encodes CASRTGLAGLSGANVLTF. V and J are TRBV5-1 and TRBJ2-6, with 11 bases matching TRBD2. Germline CDR1 reads SGHRS; CDR2 reads YFSETQ. The CDR3 runs 18 residues. J gave up 0 bases and V 5 bases, and 7 bases lay outside the gene matches.

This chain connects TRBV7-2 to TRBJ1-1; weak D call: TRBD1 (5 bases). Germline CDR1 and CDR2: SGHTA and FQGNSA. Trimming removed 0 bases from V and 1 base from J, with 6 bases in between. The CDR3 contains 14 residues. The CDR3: CASSLAGQNTEAFF. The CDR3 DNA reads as TGTGCCAGCAGCTTAGCAGGACAGAACACTGAAGCTTTCTTT.

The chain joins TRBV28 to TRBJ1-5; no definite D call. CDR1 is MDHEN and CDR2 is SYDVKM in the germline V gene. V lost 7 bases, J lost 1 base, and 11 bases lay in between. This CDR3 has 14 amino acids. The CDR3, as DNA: TGTGCCAGCACCCAACACCGGAGCAATCAGCCCCAGCATTTT. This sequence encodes CASTQHRSNQPQHF.

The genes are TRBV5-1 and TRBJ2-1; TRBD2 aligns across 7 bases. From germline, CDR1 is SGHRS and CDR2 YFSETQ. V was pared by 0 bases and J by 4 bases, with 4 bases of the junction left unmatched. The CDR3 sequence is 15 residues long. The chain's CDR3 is CASSLEGLTYNEQFF. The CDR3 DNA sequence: TGCGCCAGCAGCTTGGAGGGACTAACGTACAATGAGCAGTTCTTC.

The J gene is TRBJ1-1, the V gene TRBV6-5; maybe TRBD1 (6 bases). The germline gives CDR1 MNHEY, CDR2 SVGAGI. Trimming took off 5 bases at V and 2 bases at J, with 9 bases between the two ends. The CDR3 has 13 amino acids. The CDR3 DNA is TGTGCCAGCAGTAGACAGGAAAACACTGAAGCTTTCTTT. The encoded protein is CASSRQENTEAFF.

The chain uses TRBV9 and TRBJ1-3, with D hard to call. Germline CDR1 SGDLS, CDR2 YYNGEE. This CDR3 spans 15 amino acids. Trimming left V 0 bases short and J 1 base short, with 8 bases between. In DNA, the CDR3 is TGTGCCAGCAGCGTAGTAGGTTCATCTGGAAACACCATATATTTT. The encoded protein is CASSVVGSSGNTIYF.

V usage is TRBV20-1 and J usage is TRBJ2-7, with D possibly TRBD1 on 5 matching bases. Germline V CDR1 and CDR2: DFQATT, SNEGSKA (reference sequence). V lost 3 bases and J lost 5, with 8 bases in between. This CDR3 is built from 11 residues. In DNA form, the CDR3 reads TGCAGTGCTAGGTTCAGGGACGAGCAGTACTTC. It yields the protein CSARFRDEQYF.

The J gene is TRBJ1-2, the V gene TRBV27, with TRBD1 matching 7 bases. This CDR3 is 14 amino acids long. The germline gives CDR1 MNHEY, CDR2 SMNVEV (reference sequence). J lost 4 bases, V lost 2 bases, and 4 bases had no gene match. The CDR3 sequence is CASSLLGTAYGYTF. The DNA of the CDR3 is TGTGCCAGCAGTTTACTCGGGACAGCCTATGGCTACACCTTC.

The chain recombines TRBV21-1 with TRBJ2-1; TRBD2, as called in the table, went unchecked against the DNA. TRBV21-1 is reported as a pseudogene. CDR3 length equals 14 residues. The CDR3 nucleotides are TGTGCCAGCAGCAGGGGAGCGGGGGTCGATGAGCAGTTCTTC. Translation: CASSRGAGVDEQFF.

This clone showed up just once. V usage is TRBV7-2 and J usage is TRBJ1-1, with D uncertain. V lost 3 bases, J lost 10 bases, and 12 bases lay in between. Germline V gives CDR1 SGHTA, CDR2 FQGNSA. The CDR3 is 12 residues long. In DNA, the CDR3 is TGTGCCAGCAGCTTTGCGACCCGGGGAGCTTTCTTT. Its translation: CASSFATRGAFF.

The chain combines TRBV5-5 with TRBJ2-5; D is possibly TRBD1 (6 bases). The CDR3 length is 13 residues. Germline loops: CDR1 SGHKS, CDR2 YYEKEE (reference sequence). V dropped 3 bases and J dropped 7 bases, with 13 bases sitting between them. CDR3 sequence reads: CASSWSPRGTQYF. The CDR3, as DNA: TGTGCCAGCAGCTGGTCCCCCAGGGGGACCCAGTACTTC.

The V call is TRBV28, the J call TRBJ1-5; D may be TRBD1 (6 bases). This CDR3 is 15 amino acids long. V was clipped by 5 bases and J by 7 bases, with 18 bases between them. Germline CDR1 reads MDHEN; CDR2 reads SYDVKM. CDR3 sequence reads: CASSPLDRPRQPQHF. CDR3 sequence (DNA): TGTGCCAGCAGTCCCCTAGACAGGCCGAGGCAGCCCCAGCATTTT.